A single sample gave rise to the 19 T cell receptor beta chains below, sequenced in a study of early T cells in non-severe SARS-CoV-2 infection. TCRdb called the 5' RACE reads again in MiXCR, with one record for every CDR3 protein. Of tens of thousands of distinct CDR3 sequences listed, roughly 13% are singletons. Sequenced sample: whole blood. These receptors were taken from an adult who was a healthcare worker with PCR-confirmed SARS-CoV-2 infection or an uninfected control (not recorded which).

This clonotype has just a few counts. V gene TRBV4-1 combines with J gene TRBJ2-7; a weak D match, TRBD2 (5 bases). Germline assignment: CDR1 MGHRA and CDR2 YSYEKL. Trimming left V 2 bases short and J 7 bases short, with 15 bases between. CDR3 length equals 14 residues. The DNA of the CDR3 is TGCGCCAGCAGCCAATCTAGCTCCTCGGGGGAGCAGTACTTC. Its translation is CASSQSSSSGEQYF.

This clonotype was picked up a small number of times. This sequence joins TRBV6-2 or TRBV6-3 and TRBJ2-1, with 7 bases lining up with TRBD2. The V segment lost 5 bases and the J segment 3 bases; nucleotides outside the gene matches: 7. CDR1 is MNHEY, CDR2 SVGEGT, per germline. The CDR3 length is 15 residues. The CDR3 coding sequence is TGTGCCAGCAGTCAAAGCGGGACCCTCTACAATGAGCAGTTCTTC. Amino acids: CASSQSGTLYNEQFF.

V is TRBV12-3 or TRBV12-4 and J is TRBJ1-1; a weak D match, TRBD1 (5 bases). The CDR3 consists of 13 residues. Trimming took 7 bases from V and 1 from J, leaving 10 bases between them. CDR3 sequence: CASKAGTNTEAFF. The CDR3 coding sequence is TGTGCCAGCAAGGCGGGGACGAACACTGAAGCTTTCTTT.

The chain links TRBV5-1 to TRBJ2-1, with D perhaps being TRBD1 or TRBD2 (5 bases each). CDR1 and CDR2 from the germline V gene are SGHRS and YFSETQ. The ends were cut back, 1 base at V and 7 bases at J, with 12 bases in the middle. This CDR3 is built from 14 residues. The CDR3 spells CASSLKRGVNEQFF. The CDR3 nucleotides are TGCGCCAGCAGCTTGAAAAGGGGAGTAAATGAGCAGTTCTTC. The complete variable domain, with remaining parts taken from reference TRBV5-1 and TRBJ2-1, reads KAGVTQTPRYLIKTRGQQVTLSCSPISGHRSVSWYQQTPGQGLQFLFEYFSETQRNKGNFPGRFSGRQFSNSRSEMNVSTLELGDSALYLCASSLKRGVNEQFFGPGTRLTVL.

The rearrangement joins TRBV12-3 or TRBV12-4 to TRBJ2-7; no reliable D call. This CDR3 region has 12 residues. Trimming took 6 bases from V and 6 from J, leaving 12 bases between them. The CDR3 protein is CASRKDRGEQYF. CDR3 nucleotides: TGTGCCAGCAGGAAGGACCGAGGCGAGCAGTACTTC.

This clonotype was counted a few times. The V call is TRBV5-4, the J call TRBJ1-1, with 7 bases matching TRBD1. V was clipped by 2 bases and J by 5 bases; unmatched bases: 9. Germline CDR1 SGHNT, CDR2 YYREEE (reference sequence). CDR3 length: 15 residues. This chain's CDR3 is CASSFSPTGHTEAFF. CDR3 bases: TGTGCCAGCAGCTTTTCGCCGACAGGGCATACTGAAGCTTTCTTT.

This clonotype was counted a single time. V is TRBV28 and J is TRBJ2-7, with 10 nucleotides matching TRBD2. The CDR3 is made up of 14 amino acids. Germline V gene data show CDR1 as MDHEN and CDR2 as SYDVKM. After removal of 9 bases from V and 3 bases from J, the junction contained 8 bases not matched to a gene. The CDR3 nucleotides read TGTGCCAGTCACCCTAGCGGGAGTATCTACGAGCAGTACTTC. Its protein product is CASHPSGSIYEQYF.

This clonotype was recorded at least ten times. The J gene is TRBJ2-1, the V gene TRBV7-2, with D possibly TRBD1 on 6 matching bases. The germline V gene has CDR1 SGHTA and CDR2 FQGNSA. This CDR3 has 15 residues. V lost 4 bases to trimming and J lost 8 bases, with 18 bases between them. The CDR3 loop reads CASSSIGAGGDEQFF. The CDR3 coding sequence is TGTGCCAGCAGCTCCATCGGGGCTGGGGGCGATGAGCAGTTCTTC.

V gene TRBV7-3 combines with J gene TRBJ2-7, with a tentative D call TRBD2 (6 bases). The CDR3 totals 13 residues. Trimming stripped 5 bases from V and 5 bases from J, with 13 bases between. Germline CDR1 SGHTA, CDR2 FQGTGA. CDR3 nucleotide sequence: TGTGCCAGCAGCCACTTGGGGGGTAACGAGCAGTACTTC. It specifies CASSHLGGNEQYF.

This clonotype was picked up a small number of times. The chain has TRBV6-5 and TRBJ2-7; either TRBD1 or TRBD2 may supply D (5 bases each). Trimming took off 5 bases at V and 3 bases at J, with 11 bases between the two ends. Germline CDR1 and CDR2: MNHEY and SVGAGI. This CDR3 comprises 13 residues. CDR3 region: CASSRGVDYEQYF. In DNA form, the CDR3 reads TGTGCCAGCAGTCGAGGGGTGGACTACGAGCAGTACTTC.

V is TRBV7-3 and J is TRBJ1-1; D gene uncertain. Trimming took off 0 bases at V and 5 bases at J, with 7 bases between the two ends. The CDR3 is 13 amino acids. CDR1 and CDR2 (germline): SGHTA, FQGTGA. The CDR3 protein is CASSLTRDTEAFF. CDR3 in DNA: TGTGCCAGCAGCTTAACACGAGATACTGAAGCTTTCTTT.

This chain connects TRBV28 to TRBJ2-3, with a weak D call TRBD1 (5 bases). Germline values: CDR1 MDHEN, CDR2 SYDVKM. V was shortened by 2 bases and J by 5 bases, with 14 bases between the two germline ends. The CDR3 is made up of 15 amino acids. The CDR3 nucleotides read TGTGCCAGCAGTTTAGGGCAGGGAAGCGTAGATACGCAGTATTTT. Translated: CASSLGQGSVDTQYF.

This clonotype was seen at least ten times. The junction and the germline gene differ at one end; a read error may be behind it. The chain uses TRBV12-3 or TRBV12-4 and TRBJ2-7; 8 nucleotides line up with TRBD2. The CDR3 is made up of 14 amino acids. The CDR3 nucleotides are TGTGCCAGCAGTCTAGCGGGTAGCTCCTACGAGCAGTACTTC. Translation gives CASSLAGSSYEQYF.

The V call is TRBV6-2 or TRBV6-3, the J call TRBJ1-4; the D is unclear. The ends were cut back, 2 bases at V and 3 bases at J, with 13 bases in the middle. This CDR3 region has 16 residues. CDR1 is MNHEY, CDR2 SVGEGT, per germline. The CDR3 DNA reads TGTGCCAGCAGTTACCCCTCGCAGCGCCCTAATGAAAAACTGTTTTTT. Protein: CASSYPSQRPNEKLFF.

This clonotype was observed a handful of times. The V call is TRBV6-5, the J call TRBJ2-6; possible D gene TRBD1, 5 bases. The CDR3 spans 15 residues. Between the trimmed V and J ends, which lost 5 bases and 0 bases, there was a span of 8 bases. Germline V lookup: CDR1 MNHEY, CDR2 SVGAGI. This CDR3 reads CASSRDSSGANVLTF. Written as DNA, the CDR3 is TGTGCCAGCAGTCGAGACAGCTCTGGGGCCAACGTCCTGACTTTC.

V gene TRBV4-1 combines with J gene TRBJ1-2; no clear D gene. V was pared by 6 bases and J by 0 bases, with 11 bases between. CDR3 length equals 14 residues. The V gene's germline CDR1 is MGHRA and CDR2 YSYEKL. The DNA for the CDR3 is TGCGCCAGCAGTTTAGGGCCGGCTAACTATGGCTACACCTTC. This codes for CASSLGPANYGYTF.

The V gene is TRBV29-1, the J gene TRBJ1-1; no clear D gene. From germline, CDR1 is SQVTM and CDR2 ANQGSEA. Deletions cut 3 bases from V and 8 bases from J, with 13 bases between. The CDR3 consists of 12 residues. CDR3 protein: CSVDVGPTEAFF. The CDR3 coding sequence is TGCAGCGTTGATGTTGGTCCCACAGAAGCTTTCTTT.

This clonotype appeared many times. The chain links TRBV12-3 or TRBV12-4 to TRBJ2-1, with TRBD2 matching 12 bases. The ends lost 4 bases at V and 0 bases at J; junction bases unmatched: 10. The CDR3 consists of 19 residues. The CDR3 coding sequence is TGTGCCAGCAGTTCTACCGGGACTAGCGGGCTTAGCTCCTACAATGAGCAGTTCTTC. Translation: CASSSTGTSGLSSYNEQFF.

This clonotype was seen more than once but under ten times. V usage is TRBV4-3 and J usage is TRBJ1-1; possibly TRBD1 for D (5 bases). V was cut by 2 bases and J by 1 base, with 11 bases left in between. The CDR3 is 15 residues long. Germline V gives CDR1 LGHNA, CDR2 YSLEER. The CDR3 DNA reads TGCGCCAGCAGCCAATCCGGTACAGGGAACACTGAAGCTTTCTTT. Protein: CASSQSGTGNTEAFF.